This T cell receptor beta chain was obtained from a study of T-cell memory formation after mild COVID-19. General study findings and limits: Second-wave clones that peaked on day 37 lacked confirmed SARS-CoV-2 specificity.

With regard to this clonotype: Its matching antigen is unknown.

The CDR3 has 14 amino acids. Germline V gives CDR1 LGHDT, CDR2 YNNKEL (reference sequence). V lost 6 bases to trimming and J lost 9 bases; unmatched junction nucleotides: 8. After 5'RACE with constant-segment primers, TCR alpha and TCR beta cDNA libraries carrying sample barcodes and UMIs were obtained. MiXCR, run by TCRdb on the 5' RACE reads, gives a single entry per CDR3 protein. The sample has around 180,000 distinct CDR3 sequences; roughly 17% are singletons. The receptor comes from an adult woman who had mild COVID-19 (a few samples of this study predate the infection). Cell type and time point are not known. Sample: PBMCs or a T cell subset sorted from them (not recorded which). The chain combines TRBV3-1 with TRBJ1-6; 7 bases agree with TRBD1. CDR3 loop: CASRHGQDGSPLHF. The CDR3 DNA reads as TGTGCCAGCAGGCACGGACAGGATGGTTCACCCCTCCACTTT.